This T cell receptor (beta chain) comes out of a study of Tregs in tolerant kidney transplant recipients. General observations from the study: Antigen-driven expansion was suggested because donor-specific Tregs expanded more than all Tregs in tolerant patients. Biological reproducibility was not directly addressed, but technical replication error appeared minimal. Expanding Tregs on activated donor B cells appeared to best identify donor-specific TCRbeta clones.

The nonmyeloablative bone marrow transplants came from related graft donors, with transient mixed chimerism. CD4+CD25+CD127- Tregs, CD4+CD25- non-Tregs, CD4 and CD8 cells were sorted. As for this clone: Its matching antigen is unknown. Read coverage stops 3 residues before the CDR3 terminus; the germline J gene supplies the remainder.

This CDR3 has 13 amino acids. Germline lookup yields CDR1 MNHNS and CDR2 SASEGT. J lost 4 bases, V lost 3 bases, and 2 bases had no gene match. Generated by immunoSEQ multiplex PCR, the TCRdb table keeps only in-frame clones and is missing some. The sample table sets out some 29,000 clones. Material: CD4+ T cells from blood (PBMCs), obtained 24 months after the transplant. This TCR came from a human patient who received a combined kidney and bone marrow transplant. Some T cells may have come from the graft donor. The V gene is TRBV6-1, the J gene TRBJ1-2, with TRBD1 matching 7 bases. CDR3 sequence: CASSDAGGYGYTF. The part of the CDR3 DNA that was read is TGTGCCAGCAGTGATGCAGGGGGCTATGGC.